The rows below give T cell receptor beta chains drawn from one sample of a study of blood T cell repertoires in COVID-19. Only in-frame clones appear in the TCRdb table, and some are missing; sequencing was by immunoSEQ multiplex PCR. The table records a few hundred thousand clones, approximately 90% of them present only once. Sample: peripheral blood. These receptors came from a man between 25 and 39 years old with acute or convalescent COVID-19. Each CDR3 is given with its conserved first and last residue. The D gene is left open where the match is weak. Rows give clone size only sometimes, using once, few, many, or a class for an expanded clone.

abundance: -; j_gene: TRBJ2-1; v_gene: TRBV5-1; d_gene: -; CDR3nt: TGCGCCAGCAGGGACTTCCCCACCTACAATGAGCAGTTCTTC; CDR3aa: CASRDFPTYNEQFF
abundance: -; j_gene: TRBJ2-1; v_gene: TRBV6-6; d_gene: TRBD2; CDR3nt: TGTGCCAGCATCCGAGCGGGAGCGAGCCGGGATGAGCAGTTCTTC; CDR3aa: CASIRAGASRDEQFF
abundance: -; j_gene: TRBJ2-7; v_gene: TRBV15; d_gene: TRBD1; CDR3nt: TGTGCCACCAGCAGAGAACCGGTAGACAGGGGCTACGAGCAGTACTTC; CDR3aa: CATSREPVDRGYEQYF
abundance: -; j_gene: TRBJ2-4; v_gene: TRBV24-1; d_gene: TRBD1; CDR3nt: TGTGCCATTGCCGGGACAGGCCCATCGATAGCCAAAAACATTCAGTACTTC; CDR3aa: CAIAGTGPSIAKNIQYF
abundance: -; j_gene: TRBJ2-7; v_gene: TRBV19; d_gene: TRBD1; CDR3nt: TGTGCCAGTAGTTTTGGGACAGCGAGTTCCTACGAGCAGTACTTC; CDR3aa: CASSFGTASSYEQYF
abundance: -; j_gene: TRBJ2-3; v_gene: TRBV27; d_gene: TRBD2; CDR3nt: TGTGCCAGCAATCTCCGACTAGCGGGGAACTTAGATACGCAGTATTTT; CDR3aa: CASNLRLAGNLDTQYF
abundance: -; j_gene: TRBJ1-2; v_gene: TRBV27; d_gene: TRBD1; CDR3nt: TGTGCCAGCAGTCCGGGACAGAACTATGGCTACACCTTC; CDR3aa: CASSPGQNYGYTF
abundance: -; j_gene: TRBJ2-7; v_gene: TRBV5-1; d_gene: -; CDR3nt: TGCGCCAGCACCCTCGGAGGAGGCTACAACGAGCAGTACTTC; CDR3aa: CASTLGGGYNEQYF
abundance: once; j_gene: TRBJ1-6; v_gene: TRBV2; d_gene: -; CDR3nt: TGTGCCAGCAGTGTGCAGGTGTCCTATAATTCACCCCTCCACTTT; CDR3aa: CASSVQVSYNSPLHF
abundance: -; j_gene: TRBJ1-5; v_gene: TRBV30; d_gene: TRBD1; CDR3nt: TGTGCCTGGAGTTCGGGACAGGGGTTTAGTAGGAAGCATTTT; CDR3aa: CAWSSGQGFSRKHF
abundance: -; j_gene: TRBJ1-1; v_gene: TRBV9; d_gene: -; CDR3nt: TGTGCCAGCAGCGTAGAATTGGTTACTACTGAAGCTTTCTTT; CDR3aa: CASSVELVTTEAFF
abundance: -; j_gene: TRBJ1-2; v_gene: TRBV6-5; d_gene: -; CDR3nt: TGTGCCAGCACTACCCCGGGAGGGAACTATGGCTACACCTTC; CDR3aa: CASTTPGGNYGYTF
abundance: -; j_gene: TRBJ2-7; v_gene: TRBV28; d_gene: TRBD1; CDR3nt: TGTGCCAGCAGTTCAAGGGGGCTCGACGAGCAGTACTTC; CDR3aa: CASSSRGLDEQYF
abundance: -; j_gene: TRBJ2-1; v_gene: TRBV27; d_gene: TRBD2; CDR3nt: TGTGCCAGCAGTTTAAGGCGGGGGAGCTCCTACAATGAGCAGTTCTTC; CDR3aa: CASSLRRGSSYNEQFF
abundance: -; j_gene: TRBJ2-3; v_gene: TRBV5-6; d_gene: -; CDR3nt: TGTGCCAGCAGTCAACTTGCGGATACGCAGTATTTT; CDR3aa: CASSQLADTQYF
abundance: -; j_gene: TRBJ1-1; v_gene: TRBV6-5; d_gene: -; CDR3nt: TGTGCCAGCACTACGGGGGTAGGGTCCACTGAAGCTTTCTTT; CDR3aa: CASTTGVGSTEAFF
abundance: -; j_gene: TRBJ2-1; v_gene: TRBV24-1; d_gene: TRBD2; CDR3nt: TGTGCCACCAGTGATTTATACGGGGGGGCGTATGAGCAGTTCTTC; CDR3aa: CATSDLYGGAYEQFF